Listed below are T cell receptor beta chains from one sample, sequenced in a study of blood T cells in healthy people across ages. TCRdb called the 5' RACE reads again in MiXCR, with one record for every CDR3 protein. The table lists around 1,900,000 distinct CDR3 sequences, roughly two fifths of them singletons. Sequenced sample: blood. Receptors were obtained from a human donor in good health. Both conserved end residues are part of each CDR3. A D gene is named only where the DNA matches it firmly. Clone size is shown for a subset of rows, as once, few, many or a class of expanded clone.

size: .
V: TRBV28
D: .
J: TRBJ1-1
CDR3: CASRGGGGYTEAFF
DNA: TGTGCCAGCCGGGGGGGAGGGGGATACACTGAAGCTTTCTTT

size: .
V: TRBV29-1
D: .
J: TRBJ2-7
CDR3: CSVAEGDSSYEQYF
DNA: TGCAGCGTCGCAGAGGGGGATAGCTCCTACGAGCAGTACTTC

size: .
V: TRBV6-5
D: .
J: TRBJ2-5
CDR3: CASSYSPRTIQETQYF
DNA: TGTGCCAGCAGTTACTCACCCCGAACCATTCAAGAGACCCAGTACTTC

size: .
V: TRBV3-1
D: .
J: TRBJ1-1
CDR3: CASSRSTVPNTEAFF
DNA: TGTGCCAGCAGCCGATCGACAGTACCGAACACTGAAGCTTTCTTT

size: .
V: TRBV7-9
D: .
J: TRBJ2-5
CDR3: CASSLSQREETQYF
DNA: TGTGCCAGCAGCTTAAGTCAGAGAGAAGAGACCCAGTACTTC

size: many
V: TRBV7-9
D: .
J: TRBJ2-7
CDR3: CASSLGQGISYEQYF
DNA: TGTGCCAGCAGCTTAGGCCAGGGAATCTCCTACGAGCAGTACTTC

size: few
V: TRBV10-3
D: .
J: TRBJ1-2
CDR3: CAISEPLNGYTF
DNA: TGTGCCATCAGTGAGCCTCTGAATGGCTACACCTTC

size: .
V: TRBV5-5
D: TRBD1
J: TRBJ2-2
CDR3: CASSLQGAIEVGELFF
DNA: TGTGCCAGCAGCTTACAGGGGGCAATCGAGGTCGGGGAGCTGTTTTTT

size: .
V: TRBV7-8
D: .
J: TRBJ2-7
CDR3: CASSQRGVDNEQYF
DNA: TGTGCCAGCAGCCAAAGGGGAGTAGACAACGAGCAGTACTTC

size: few
V: TRBV29-1
D: TRBD2
J: TRBJ2-1
CDR3: CSGGRISGGYNEQFF
DNA: TGCAGCGGGGGAAGAATTAGCGGGGGCTACAATGAGCAGTTCTTC

size: many
V: TRBV20-1
D: .
J: TRBJ1-2
CDR3: CSARLGYGYTF
DNA: TGCAGTGCCCGACTTGGCTATGGCTACACCTTC

size: once
V: TRBV4-3
D: .
J: TRBJ2-5
CDR3: CASSQGGETEETQYF
DNA: TGCGCCAGCAGCCAAGGGGGAGAGACAGAAGAGACCCAGTACTTC

size: .
V: TRBV6-2/TRBV6-3
D: TRBD2
J: TRBJ2-6
CDR3: CASREGTNSGANVLTF
DNA: TGTGCCTCACGGGAGGGAACGAACTCTGGGGCCAACGTCCTGACTTTC

size: .
V: TRBV11-2
D: .
J: TRBJ2-6
CDR3: CASSLRALSGANVLTF
DNA: TGTGCCAGCAGCTTACGGGCTCTGTCTGGGGCCAACGTCCTGACTTTC

size: .
V: TRBV9
D: .
J: TRBJ2-7
CDR3: CASSPGFNSLHDEQYF
DNA: TGTGCCAGCAGCCCAGGTTTTAACTCGTTACACGACGAGCAGTACTTC

size: .
V: TRBV4-2
D: .
J: TRBJ2-1
CDR3: CASSQGGRGHNEQFF
DNA: TGTGCCAGCAGCCAGGGGGGCCGGGGCCACAATGAGCAGTTCTTC

size: .
V: TRBV2
D: TRBD2
J: TRBJ2-4
CDR3: CASKLSGGVPYEQYF
DNA: TGTGCCAGCAAGCTAAGCGGGGGGGTTCCCTATGAGCAGTACTTC

size: .
V: TRBV7-2
D: .
J: TRBJ2-7
CDR3: CASSLWRQGTYEQYF
DNA: TGTGCCAGCAGCTTATGGCGGCAGGGGACCTACGAGCAGTACTTC

size: .
V: TRBV20-1
D: .
J: TRBJ2-5
CDR3: CSPRKGGEETQYF
DNA: TGCAGCCCCCGGAAGGGGGGCGAAGAGACCCAGTACTTC

size: .
V: TRBV19
D: TRBD1
J: TRBJ1-1
CDR3: CASSIDRGRTEAFF
DNA: TGTGCCAGTAGTATCGACAGGGGGCGCACTGAAGCTTTCTTT

size: .
V: TRBV7-9
D: .
J: TRBJ1-1
CDR3: CASSPPLPSTRANTEAFF
DNA: TGTGCCAGCAGCCCCCCACTCCCGTCTACACGCGCGAACACTGAAGCTTTCTTT

size: .
V: TRBV27
D: .
J: TRBJ1-4
CDR3: CASSPRTAYTNEKLFF
DNA: TGTGCCAGCAGTCCTAGGACGGCCTACACTAATGAAAAACTGTTTTTT

size: few
V: TRBV7-9
D: .
J: TRBJ2-7
CDR3: CATGVTSYEQYF
DNA: TGTGCCACAGGGGTCACCTCCTACGAGCAGTACTTC

size: .
V: TRBV9
D: .
J: TRBJ2-4
CDR3: CASSVDIGDNNEQYF
DNA: TGTGCCAGCAGCGTAGATATCGGGGACAACAATGAGCAGTACTTC

size: .
V: TRBV30
D: .
J: TRBJ1-5
CDR3: CAWSVGRLSNQPQHF
DNA: TGTGCCTGGAGCGTCGGGCGGCTTAGCAATCAGCCCCAGCATTTT

size: few
V: TRBV6-2/TRBV6-3
D: .
J: TRBJ1-1
CDR3: CASSYYGGNTEAFF
DNA: TGTGCCAGCAGTTACTATGGGGGAAACACTGAAGCTTTCTTT

size: .
V: TRBV7-2
D: .
J: TRBJ1-2
CDR3: CASSLDGDYIYGYTF
DNA: TGTGCCAGCAGCTTGGATGGGGACTACATCTATGGCTACACCTTC

size: .
V: TRBV7-2
D: TRBD1
J: TRBJ2-3
CDR3: CASGRQGLTRRDTQYF
DNA: TGTGCCAGCGGCAGACAGGGGTTGACTCGTAGGGATACGCAGTATTTT

size: .
V: TRBV2
D: .
J: TRBJ2-3
CDR3: CASSVTRRTDTQYF
DNA: TGTGCCAGCAGTGTTACGAGGAGGACAGATACGCAGTATTTT

size: .
V: TRBV7-2
D: TRBD2
J: TRBJ2-5
CDR3: CASSRASGGSETQYF
DNA: TGTGCCAGTTCTCGAGCTAGCGGGGGATCGGAGACCCAGTACTTC

size: many
V: TRBV20-1
D: TRBD2
J: TRBJ2-3
CDR3: CSAWTSGEATQYF
DNA: TGCAGTGCCTGGACTAGCGGGGAGGCGACGCAGTATTTT

size: few
V: TRBV12-3/TRBV12-4
D: .
J: TRBJ1-2
CDR3: CASSWTRTRLGGYTF
DNA: TGTGCCAGCAGTTGGACCAGAACCCGCCTTGGCGGCTACACCTTC

size: .
V: TRBV9
D: .
J: TRBJ2-1
CDR3: CASSGTKSSYNEQFF
DNA: TGTGCCAGCAGCGGTACTAAAAGCTCCTACAATGAGCAGTTCTTC

size: many
V: TRBV4-3
D: .
J: TRBJ2-7
CDR3: CASSQGRIWWSLENEQYF
DNA: TGCGCCAGCAGCCAAGGTCGAATTTGGTGGAGCCTTGAAAACGAGCAGTACTTC

size: .
V: TRBV7-2
D: .
J: TRBJ1-5
CDR3: CASSLETGSNQPQHF
DNA: TGTGCCAGCAGCTTAGAGACAGGTAGCAATCAGCCCCAGCATTTT

size: .
V: TRBV6-5
D: .
J: TRBJ2-7
CDR3: CASSSPGREDYEQYF
DNA: TGTGCCAGCAGTTCCCCGGGGAGAGAGGACTACGAGCAGTACTTC